What follows are 29 T cell receptor beta chains derived from one specimen sequenced in a study of neurological immune-mediated disorders. TCRdb used MiXCR to reprocess the 5' RACE reads, holding one entry per CDR3 protein. The sample lists 39,000 or so distinct CDR3 sequences; about 2.5% were seen once. Source material: PBMCs. Receptors originate from a young man with multiple sclerosis.

This clonotype was seen at least ten times. The chain is built from TRBV10-2 and TRBJ1-1, with unresolved D. CDR1 and CDR2 (germline): WSHSY, SAAADI. Between the trimmed V and J ends, which lost 2 bases and 1 base, there was a span of 8 bases. The CDR3 is made up of 14 amino acids. The CDR3 coding sequence is TGCGCCAGCAGTGAGGGGCCGACGAACACTGAAGCTTTCTTT. It specifies CASSEGPTNTEAFF.

The chain couples TRBV3-1 to TRBJ1-5; unclear D gene. There are 15 residues in the CDR3. Germline lookup yields CDR1 LGHDT and CDR2 YNNKEL (reference sequence). V shed 1 base and J shed 3 bases, with 10 bases lying between them. The CDR3 spells CASSQGPSDNQPQHF. The CDR3 DNA follows: TGTGCCAGCAGCCAAGGTCCCAGCGACAATCAGCCCCAGCATTTT.

At least ten counts were recorded for this clonotype. The V gene is TRBV11-3, the J gene TRBJ2-2; tentatively, D is TRBD1 (5 bases). Germline lookup yields CDR1 SGHNT and CDR2 YENEEA. The CDR3 length is 15 residues. V gave up 1 base and J gave up 5 bases, with 11 bases separating them. CDR3 loop: CASSLVPRGTGELFF. The CDR3 DNA sequence: TGTGCCAGCAGCTTAGTCCCAAGGGGAACCGGGGAGCTGTTTTTT.

This clonotype was recorded at least ten times. CDR3: CASSYGRTSGGRDTQYF. As DNA, the CDR3 is TGTGCCAGCAGTTACGGTCGGACTAGCGGGGGCCGAGATACGCAGTATTTT. The chain is built from TRBV6-5 and TRBJ2-3, with TRBD2 identical over 13 bases. The germline gives CDR1 MNHEY, CDR2 SVGAGI. This CDR3 has 17 amino acids. V lost 2 bases to trimming and J lost 5 bases; unmatched junction nucleotides: 7.

This clonotype occurred many times. The chain uses TRBV20-1 and TRBJ2-3; 7 positions match TRBD1. This CDR3 region has 15 residues. Germline CDR1 is DFQATT and CDR2 is SNEGSKA (reference sequence). V gave up 4 bases and J gave up 2 bases; unmatched junction bases: 9. CDR3 amino acids: CSANNRGYTTDTQYF. CDR3 DNA sequence: TGCAGTGCTAATAACAGGGGATATACCACAGATACGCAGTATTTT.

This clonotype was observed a few times. V gene TRBV15 combines with J gene TRBJ2-1; D ambiguous. Germline-derived CDR1 and CDR2 are LNHNV and YYDKDF (reference sequence). The CDR3 contains 15 residues. V was clipped by 1 base and J by 0 bases, with 7 bases between them. Here the CDR3 DNA reads TGTGCCACCAGCAGAGGCAGGAGCTCCTACAATGAGCAGTTCTTC. Residues: CATSRGRSSYNEQFF.

This clonotype came up many times. The V gene is TRBV5-5, the J gene TRBJ2-5; 10 bases are shared with TRBD1. The germline CDR1 and CDR2 sequences are SGHKS and YYEKEE (reference sequence). The CDR3 has 15 residues. Trimming cost V 5 bases and J 3 bases; bases outside gene matches: 7. The CDR3 loop reads CASSPTGTGEETQYF. CDR3 in DNA: TGTGCCAGCAGTCCCACCGGGACAGGGGAAGAGACCCAGTACTTC. Full variable domain (outside the CDR3, taken from reference TRBV5-5 and TRBJ2-5): DAGVTQSPTHLIKTRGQQVTLRCSPISGHKSVSWYQQVLGQGPQFIFQYYEKEERGRGNFPDRFSARQFPNYSSELNVNALLLGDSALYLCASSPTGTGEETQYFGPGTRLLVL.

This clonotype showed up many times. The chain couples TRBV10-3 to TRBJ2-7; 9 bases fit TRBD2. This CDR3 is built from 16 residues. Germline V CDR1 and CDR2: ENHRY, SYGVKD. V lost 2 bases to trimming and J lost 3 bases; unmatched junction nucleotides: 8. The CDR3 nucleotides read TGTGCCATCAGTGAGCCGAGACTAGCGGCAGGCTACGAGCAGTACTTC. Amino acid sequence: CAISEPRLAAGYEQYF.

At least ten counts were recorded for this clonotype. The V gene is TRBV12-3 or TRBV12-4, the J gene TRBJ1-4; possibly TRBD1 for D (6 bases). V was pared by 5 bases and J by 1 base, with 14 bases between. CDR3 length equals 16 residues. The CDR3 reads CASSVRTVRTNEKLFF. The CDR3 DNA is TGTGCCAGCAGTGTCCGGACAGTGAGAACTAATGAAAAACTGTTTTTT.

Many counts were recorded for this clonotype. This CDR3 is CASRNSSRNTGELFF. The DNA of the CDR3 is TGTGCCAGCAGGAACTCGTCGCGGAACACCGGGGAGCTGTTTTTT. This sequence joins TRBV21-1 and TRBJ2-2. TRBV21-1 is a recognized pseudogene. This CDR3 is 15 amino acids long.

By share, this clonotype counts as medium-sized. The chain joins TRBV12-3 or TRBV12-4 to TRBJ2-1; 7 bases are a match to TRBD1. V dropped 7 bases and J dropped 5; count of bases not matched to a gene: 5. CDR3 length: 13 amino acids. The CDR3 nucleotides read TGTGCCAGCACCCAGGGACAGAACAATGAGCAGTTCTTC. Its translation is CASTQGQNNEQFF.

This chain uses TRBV7-9 with TRBJ2-7; 8 positions match TRBD2. The V gene end was trimmed by 5 bases and the J gene end by 2 bases; junction bases not matched to a gene: 8. Germline V lookup: CDR1 SEHNR, CDR2 FQNEAQ (reference sequence). The CDR3 has 15 residues. The CDR3: CASSPGTRGAYEQYF. CDR3 sequence (DNA): TGTGCCAGCAGCCCGGGGACTAGAGGGGCCTACGAGCAGTACTTC.

This clonotype appeared many times. The gene calls are TRBV18 and TRBJ2-1; a possible D gene is TRBD2 (6 bases). The CDR3 is 15 residues long. The V end was cut by 2 bases, the J end by 6 bases, with 14 bases between. CDR1 is KGHSH and CDR2 is LQKENI in the germline V gene. CDR3 nucleotides: TGTGCCAGCTCACCAGGGGGGTCCCGAATCAATGAGCAGTTCTTC. Amino acids: CASSPGGSRINEQFF.

This clonotype was observed many times. V gene TRBV20-1 combines with J gene TRBJ2-7; D remains ambiguous. Germline V CDR1 and CDR2: DFQATT, SNEGSKA (reference sequence). This CDR3 spans 13 amino acids. V was trimmed by 5 bases and J by 1 base, leaving 12 bases between them. CDR3 DNA: TGCAGTGCTGTCAATATGGGGTCCTACGAGCAGTACTTC. The encoded protein is CSAVNMGSYEQYF.

This clonotype was found many times. The chain recombines TRBV3-1 with TRBJ1-1; a possible D gene is TRBD1 (5 bases). The length of the CDR3 is 15 residues. Between the trimmed V and J ends, which lost 2 bases and 4 bases, there was a span of 14 bases. The V gene's germline CDR1 is LGHDT and CDR2 YNNKEL (reference sequence). Here the CDR3 DNA reads TGTGCCAGCAGCCAATCAGGGAAAGGGAGCACTGAAGCTTTCTTT. Protein: CASSQSGKGSTEAFF.

This clonotype appeared many times. The chain combines TRBV20-1 with TRBJ2-7; possible D gene TRBD2, 6 bases. Germline loops: CDR1 DFQATT, CDR2 SNEGSKA (reference sequence). This CDR3 contains 16 residues. V lost 3 bases, J lost 0 bases, and 18 bases lay in between. For the CDR3, the DNA is TGCAGTGCTAGCCGGGGATTAGCGGTCAACTCCTACGAGCAGTACTTC. It yields the protein CSASRGLAVNSYEQYF.

This clonotype was observed many times. The chain combines TRBV12-3 or TRBV12-4 with TRBJ2-2; D perhaps matches TRBD2 (5 bases). Trimming removed 2 bases at V and 8 bases at J, with 6 bases between. The CDR3 is made up of 12 amino acids. The CDR3, as DNA: TGTGCCAGCAGTTTATTAGCGGGGGAGCTGTTTTTT. Protein sequence: CASSLLAGELFF.

This clonotype came up many times. The chain joins TRBV20-1 to TRBJ1-1; unclear D gene. Germline assignment: CDR1 DFQATT and CDR2 SNEGSKA (reference sequence). V dropped 1 base and J dropped 0 bases, with 15 bases sitting between them. The CDR3 is 16 residues long. Here the CDR3 DNA reads TGCAGTGCTAGAGCCAACCCCCCATGGATGAACACTGAAGCTTTCTTT. Residues: CSARANPPWMNTEAFF.

This clonotype has just a few counts. V is TRBV29-1 and J is TRBJ2-4, with a tentative D call TRBD1 (6 bases). The CDR3 runs 13 residues. V was clipped by 6 bases and J by 6 bases, with 15 bases between them. The germline V gene encodes CDR1 SQVTM and CDR2 ANQGSEA. CDR3 residues: CSVHQGSSNIQYF. CDR3 nucleotide sequence: TGCAGCGTGCACCAGGGGTCATCAAACATTCAGTACTTC.

This clonotype was recorded at least ten times. The chain recombines TRBV3-1 with TRBJ2-3, with 9 bases identical to TRBD1. CDR3 size: 17 residues. Losses at the gene ends were 4 bases for V and 2 bases for J; bases not matched to a gene: 10. The germline gives CDR1 LGHDT, CDR2 YNNKEL (reference sequence). The CDR3 DNA is TGTGCCAGCAGCCCTCGGACAGGGGACGCGCTCACAGATACGCAGTATTTT. It codes for CASSPRTGDALTDTQYF.

Many counts were recorded for this clonotype. The J gene is TRBJ1-2, the V gene TRBV20-1, with D unresolved. Germline V gene lookup returns CDR1 DFQATT and CDR2 SNEGSKA (reference sequence). Trimming cost V 3 bases and J 0 bases, with 14 bases left between them. The CDR3 is made up of 15 amino acids. CDR3 sequence (DNA): TGCAGTGCTAGCCCTTCCGTGGATACTAACTATGGCTACACCTTC. Translated, it gives CSASPSVDTNYGYTF.

This clonotype was seen at least ten times. The rearrangement joins TRBV4-2 to TRBJ1-2, with 10 nucleotides matching TRBD1. CDR3 length equals 16 residues. Germline CDR1 reads LGHNA; CDR2 reads YNFKEQ. The V segment lost 4 bases and the J segment 2 bases; nucleotides outside the gene matches: 7. The CDR3 sequence is CASSRTPGQGNYGYTF. For the CDR3, the DNA is TGTGCCAGCAGCCGAACCCCGGGACAGGGGAACTATGGCTACACCTTC.

This clonotype was seen ten or more times. The rearrangement joins TRBV20-1 to TRBJ2-3, with D possibly being TRBD2 (5 bases). Trimming shortened V by 4 bases and J by 0 bases, and 14 bases separated the two germline ends. CDR3 size: 15 residues. Germline-derived CDR1 and CDR2 are DFQATT and SNEGSKA (reference sequence). CDR3: CSANGRLPSTDTQYF. The CDR3 DNA reads as TGCAGTGCTAATGGTCGACTACCTAGCACAGATACGCAGTATTTT.

This clonotype came up many times. J is TRBJ2-7 and V is TRBV5-1, with D possibly being TRBD1 (5 bases). From germline, CDR1 is SGHRS and CDR2 YFSETQ. The V gene lost 4 bases and the J gene lost 2 bases, with 10 bases spanning the gap. The CDR3 is 13 amino acids. As DNA, the CDR3 is TGCGCCAGCAGCCTTCAGGGAACCTACGAGCAGTACTTC. Residues: CASSLQGTYEQYF.

This clonotype was recorded at least ten times. This chain uses TRBV29-1 with TRBJ2-2; D is possibly TRBD2 (6 bases). This CDR3 contains 13 residues. Trimming took 3 bases from V and 9 from J, leaving 14 bases between them. Germline CDR1 SQVTM, CDR2 ANQGSEA. CDR3 sequence: CSVDSRGTRELFF. The DNA of the CDR3 is TGCAGCGTTGATTCTCGGGGGACCAGGGAGCTGTTTTTT.

In the case of this clonotype: A much larger clone lies a single base off, so this may be a read error. This likely comes from a read error, as the CDR3 has no conserved phenylalanine or tryptophan at its end. The chain combines TRBV12-3 or TRBV12-4 with TRBJ1-2; TRBD1 matches at 8 bases. Trimming cost V 2 bases and J 8 bases; bases outside gene matches: 4. This CDR3 is 13 amino acids long. The CDR3 here is CASSLQGAMGYTI. The DNA for the CDR3 is TGTGCCAGCAGTTTACAGGGGGCGATGGGCTACACCATC.

This clonotype was observed many times. The chain has TRBV28 and TRBJ2-1; the match to TRBD2 covers 7 bases. Unmatched junction bases numbered 12, after V lost 8 bases and J lost 5 bases. This CDR3 is built from 15 residues. Per the germline V gene, CDR1 is MDHEN and CDR2 is SYDVKM. CDR3 residues: CASLTSGAGDNEQFF. In nucleotides, the CDR3 is TGTGCCAGCCTTACTAGTGGGGCGGGAGACAATGAGCAGTTCTTC.

This clonotype was seen repeatedly, ten times or more. V usage is TRBV9 and J usage is TRBJ1-4, with 7 bases aligning to TRBD1. V was clipped by 0 bases and J by 8 bases; unmatched bases: 4. The V gene's germline CDR1 is SGDLS and CDR2 YYNGEE. This CDR3 spans 14 amino acids. The CDR3 spells CASSVAGGREKLFF. The CDR3 bases are TGTGCCAGCAGCGTAGCAGGGGGAAGAGAAAAACTGTTTTTT.

This clonotype was counted at least ten times. The chain combines TRBV20-1 with TRBJ2-7, with 8 bases matching TRBD1. The length of the CDR3 is 14 residues. The trim removed 4 bases at V and 0 bases at J, leaving 5 bases unmatched. The V gene's germline CDR1 is DFQATT and CDR2 SNEGSKA (reference sequence). The CDR3 nucleotides read TGCAGTGCTAAGCTGACAGGGGTCTCCTACGAGCAGTACTTC. Protein sequence: CSAKLTGVSYEQYF.